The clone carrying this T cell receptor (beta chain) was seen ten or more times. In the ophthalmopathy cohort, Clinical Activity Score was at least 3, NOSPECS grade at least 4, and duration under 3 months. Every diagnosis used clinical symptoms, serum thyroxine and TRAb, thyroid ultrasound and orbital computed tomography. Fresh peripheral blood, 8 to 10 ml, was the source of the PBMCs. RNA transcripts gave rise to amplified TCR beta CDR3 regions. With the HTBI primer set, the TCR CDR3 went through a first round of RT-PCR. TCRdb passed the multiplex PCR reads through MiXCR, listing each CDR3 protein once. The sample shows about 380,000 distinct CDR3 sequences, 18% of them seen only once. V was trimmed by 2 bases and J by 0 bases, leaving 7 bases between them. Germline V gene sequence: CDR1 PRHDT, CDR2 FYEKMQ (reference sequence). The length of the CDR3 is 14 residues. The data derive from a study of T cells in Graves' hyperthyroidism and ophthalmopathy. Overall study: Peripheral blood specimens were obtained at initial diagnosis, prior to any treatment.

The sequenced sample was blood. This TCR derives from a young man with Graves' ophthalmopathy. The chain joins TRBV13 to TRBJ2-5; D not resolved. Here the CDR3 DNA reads TGTGCCAGCAGCTTAACTCAGTACCAAGAGACCCAGTACTTC. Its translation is CASSLTQYQETQYF.